Listed below are T cell receptor beta chains from one sample, sequenced in a study of long-term antiretroviral therapy in people with HIV. Clones were read by immunoSEQ multiplex PCR, and TCRdb kept only the in-frame ones, dropping some. The sample includes about 25,000 clones, roughly 80% of them seen just once. The input for sequencing was unsorted PBMCs, taken 2.1 years after starting antiretroviral therapy. Source of these receptors: a man under 40 with HIV. The CDR3 runs from the conserved cysteine through the conserved F or W. The D gene is left open where the match is weak. Clone size is stated in some rows and not others, as once, few, many or a class when expanded.

TRBV29-1	11	.	TRBJ2-7	.	CSVFGGYEQYF	TGCAGCGTCTTCGGCGGGTACGAGCAGTACTTC
TRBV4-2	18	TRBD1	TRBJ2-3	.	CASSQLPPGQGAGDTQYF	TGTGCCAGCAGCCAATTACCCCCGGGACAGGGGGCTGGAGATACGCAGTATTTT
TRBV18	16	TRBD1	TRBJ2-3	.	CASSPRDRGVIDTQYF	TGTGCCAGCTCACCTCGGGACAGGGGTGTGATAGATACGCAGTATTTT
TRBV28	11	.	TRBJ2-5	.	CASGVQETQYF	TGTGCCAGCGGGGTACAAGAGACCCAGTACTTC
TRBV28	14	.	TRBJ2-7	.	CASSPSRGSYEQYF	TGTGCCAGCAGCCCGTCGCGGGGCTCCTACGAGCAGTACTTC
TRBV7-9	15	TRBD2	TRBJ2-1	.	CASSARGRGDNEQFF	TGTGCCAGCAGCGCCAGAGGGAGGGGAGACAATGAGCAGTTCTTC
TRBV11-2	12	TRBD1	TRBJ1-1	.	CASSWGQGEAFF	TGTGCCAGCAGCTGGGGACAGGGTGAAGCTTTCTTT
TRBV19	15	.	TRBJ2-1	once	CASSIDLEGPGEQFF	TGTGCCAGTAGTATAGATCTAGAAGGGCCGGGTGAGCAGTTCTTC
TRBV6-6	13	.	TRBJ1-2	.	CASSFGGDYGYTF	TGTGCCAGCAGTTTTGGGGGTGACTATGGCTACACCTTC
TRBV11-2	16	TRBD2	TRBJ2-5	.	CASSLVSGMVIETQYF	TGTGCCAGCAGCTTAGTTAGCGGGATGGTGATAGAGACCCAGTACTTC
TRBV10-3	15	.	TRBJ1-5	.	CAISSKGGSNQPQHF	TGTGCCATCAGTTCAAAGGGGGGAAGCAATCAGCCCCAGCATTTT
TRBV21-1	14	.	TRBJ1-1	.	CASREHWANTEAFF	TGTGCCAGCAGGGAGCACTGGGCCAACACTGAAGCTTTCTTT
TRBV20-1	11	.	TRBJ2-7	.	CSASGGAEQYF	TGCAGTGCTAGCGGGGGTGCCGAGCAGTACTTC
TRBV5-8	16	TRBD1	TRBJ2-1	.	CASSLVPDRGVNEQFF	TGTGCCAGCAGCTTGGTTCCGGACAGGGGGGTTAATGAGCAGTTCTTC
TRBV14	14	.	TRBJ1-2	.	CASSQASQPYGYTF	TGTGCCAGCAGCCAAGCGAGTCAACCCTATGGCTACACCTTC
TRBV2	14	TRBD2	TRBJ2-3	.	CASKASGGTDTQYF	TGTGCCAGCAAGGCTAGCGGGGGCACAGATACGCAGTATTTT
TRBV6-8	15	.	TRBJ2-7	.	CASSKYRAGPYEQYF	TGTGCCAGCAGCAAATACAGGGCCGGTCCCTACGAGCAGTACTTC
TRBV19	14	.	TRBJ2-7	.	CASSLMGRKYEQYF	TGTGCCAGTAGTTTAATGGGCCGAAAGTACGAGCAGTACTTC
TRBV28	14	.	TRBJ1-6	.	CASSLEGRDSPLHF	TGTGCCAGCAGTTTAGAGGGTAGAGATTCACCCCTCCACTTT
TRBV28	16	.	TRBJ2-2	.	CASSSLGRGEAGELFF	TGTGCCAGCAGTTCGCTTGGGAGAGGGGAAGCCGGGGAGCTGTTTTTT
TRBV10-3	12	.	TRBJ2-5	.	CAISESFETQYF	TGTGCCATCAGTGAGTCTTTTGAGACCCAGTACTTC
TRBV5-4	17	TRBD1	TRBJ1-5	.	CASSLAAGTVSNQPQHF	TGTGCCAGCAGCTTGGCAGCCGGGACAGTTAGCAATCAGCCCCAGCATTTT
TRBV5-3	16	TRBD2	TRBJ2-3	.	CARSFFLAGATDTQYF	TGTGCCAGAAGCTTCTTTTTAGCGGGAGCAACAGATACGCAGTATTTT
TRBV7-8	16	.	TRBJ1-3	.	CASSHPRGLPGNTIYF	TGTGCCAGCAGCCACCCTCGGGGGCTCCCTGGAAACACCATATATTTT
TRBV5-1	12	.	TRBJ2-5	.	CASSLTGETQYF	TGCGCCAGCAGCTTGACGGGGGAGACCCAGTACTTC
TRBV18	13	.	TRBJ2-1	.	CASSRVGLDEQFF	TGTGCCAGCTCCCGGGTGGGGCTCGATGAGCAGTTCTTC
TRBV19	14	TRBD1	TRBJ1-1	.	CASSSDRGIAKAFF	TGTGCCAGTAGTTCGGACAGGGGGATAGCTAAAGCTTTCTTT
TRBV6-1	13	TRBD1	TRBJ2-5	.	CASSAGGQETQYF	TGTGCCAGCAGTGCAGGGGGCCAAGAGACCCAGTACTTC
TRBV6-5	14	.	TRBJ2-7	.	CASSPRGSGYEQYF	TGTGCCAGCAGTCCCCGGGGGAGCGGATACGAGCAGTACTTC
TRBV18	12	.	TRBJ2-7	.	CASSPLGSEQYF	TGTGCCAGCTCACCACTTGGCTCCGAGCAGTACTTC
TRBV28	14	.	TRBJ2-7	.	CASSVPGPRYEQYF	TGTGCCAGCAGTGTACCAGGTCCTCGCTACGAGCAGTACTTC
TRBV27	15	.	TRBJ2-7	.	CASKREAGGLDEQYF	TGTGCCAGCAAGCGTGAGGCAGGGGGACTCGACGAGCAGTACTTC
TRBV27	18	TRBD1	TRBJ1-5	.	CASSSLIPTGVSGQPQHF	TGTGCCAGCAGTTCACTAATACCGACAGGGGTGAGCGGTCAGCCCCAGCATTTT
TRBV6-5	11	.	TRBJ2-3	.	CASSNRGTQYF	TGTGCCAGCAGCAACCGGGGTACGCAGTATTTT
TRBV9	13	TRBD1	TRBJ2-7	.	CASSKQGSYEQYF	TGTGCCAGCAGTAAACAGGGGTCCTACGAGCAGTACTTC
TRBV11-2	14	.	TRBJ1-1	.	CASSLTPERTEAFF	TGTGCCAGCAGCTTAACTCCGGAAAGGACTGAAGCTTTCTTT
TRBV18	15	.	TRBJ2-7	.	CASSPGTGSLGEQYF	TGTGCCAGCTCACCAGGAACAGGCTCTTTGGGAGAGCAGTACTTC
TRBV9	15	TRBD2	TRBJ2-7	.	CASSVGVAGANEQYF	TGTGCCAGCAGCGTAGGGGTAGCGGGAGCGAACGAGCAGTACTTC
TRBV19	16	.	TRBJ2-3	.	CASSLGGRGSTDTQYF	TGTGCCAGTAGTCTTGGGGGCAGGGGAAGCACAGATACGCAGTATTTT
TRBV5-6	16	TRBD1	TRBJ1-6	.	CASQQGSGTGNSPLHF	TGTGCCAGCCAGCAGGGCTCCGGGACAGGCAATTCACCCCTCCACTTT
TRBV6-5	14	.	TRBJ1-3	.	CASRIVTGGNTIYF	TGTGCCAGCAGGATCGTGACAGGAGGAAACACCATATATTTT
TRBV2	16	TRBD1	TRBJ2-2	.	CASSRQGQQGTGELFF	TGTGCCAGCAGTAGACAGGGACAGCAAGGGACCGGGGAGCTGTTTTTT
TRBV15	15	.	TRBJ2-1	.	CATSRDARRINEQFF	TGTGCCACCAGCAGAGATGCGAGGCGGATCAATGAGCAGTTCTTC
TRBV7-8	14	.	TRBJ1-1	.	CASSLVKGNTEAFF	TGTGCCAGCAGCTTAGTCAAGGGGAACACTGAAGCTTTCTTT
TRBV5-4	12	.	TRBJ2-5	.	CASSPSQETQYF	TGTGCCAGCAGCCCGTCCCAAGAGACCCAGTACTTC
TRBV6-5	16	TRBD2	TRBJ2-2	.	CASSYVAGGNTGELFF	TGTGCCAGCAGTTACGTTGCGGGAGGGAACACCGGGGAGCTGTTTTTT
TRBV9	15	TRBD2	TRBJ2-5	once	CASSVLPGTSETQYF	TGTGCCAGCAGCGTGCTCCCCGGGACTAGCGAGACCCAGTACTTC
TRBV15	14	TRBD1	TRBJ1-1	.	CATSRRDRETEAFF	TGTGCCACCAGCAGACGGGACAGGGAGACTGAAGCTTTCTTT
TRBV2	15	TRBD2	TRBJ2-3	.	CASRGEGLAGDTQYF	TGTGCCAGCAGGGGGGAAGGACTAGCGGGAGATACGCAGTATTTT
TRBV2	15	TRBD1	TRBJ1-3	.	CATSGRQGAGNTIYF	TGTGCCACCAGCGGTCGACAGGGGGCGGGAAACACCATATATTTT
TRBV7-2	16	.	TRBJ1-6	.	CASSLWSGFYNSPLHF	TGTGCCAGCAGCTTATGGTCAGGGTTCTATAATTCACCCCTCCACTTT